The entry below gives a single TCR beta chain sequence along with its context. Other DNA sequences in the sample encode the same CDR3. The data were obtained in a study of shared T cell receptors in the human thymus. This CDR3 is 11 amino acids long. Trimming took off 4 bases at V and 5 bases at J, with 3 bases between the two ends. Germline CDR1 and CDR2: SEHNR and FQNEAQ (reference sequence). Using immunoSEQ multiplex PCR, the repertoire was profiled, and TCRdb retains in-frame clones only, with some absent. The repertoire holds about 400,000 clones, with around 95% as singletons. The rearrangement links TRBV7-9 to TRBJ2-1; D remains ambiguous. Sequencing used thymocytes. The source of this sequence is a human donor. CDR3 DNA sequence: TGTGCCAGCAGCTCGAACAATGAGCAGTTCTTC. It codes for CASSSNNEQFF.